The rows below give T cell receptor beta chains drawn from one sample of a study of response to subunit inactivated influenza vaccine. TCRdb recomputed calls from the RT-PCR reads with MiXCR, one row per CDR3 protein. Here the sample spans roughly 710,000 distinct CDR3 sequences, 14% being singletons. Material: PBMCs from blood, obtained around 15 days before vaccination. The receptors shown here come from a man in his fifties or sixties who received an inactivated influenza vaccine. The CDR3 runs from the conserved cysteine through the conserved F or W. Fields, in order: J gene, V gene, CDR3 protein.

j_gene: TRBJ2-7; v_gene: TRBV7-8; CDR3aa: CASSSGPGYEQYF
j_gene: TRBJ2-1; v_gene: TRBV20-1; CDR3aa: CSSRSVYEQFF
j_gene: TRBJ2-2; v_gene: TRBV30; CDR3aa: CAWTGQGATGELFF
j_gene: TRBJ2-6; v_gene: TRBV28; CDR3aa: CASSLKGSGANVLTF
j_gene: TRBJ2-1; v_gene: TRBV13; CDR3aa: CASSRGGDNPYNEQFF
j_gene: TRBJ1-3; v_gene: TRBV6-1; CDR3aa: CASSPIGQNGNTIYF
j_gene: TRBJ2-1; v_gene: TRBV6-6; CDR3aa: CASMLAGGIEQFF
j_gene: TRBJ2-5; v_gene: TRBV29-1; CDR3aa: CSVPPGPQETQYF
j_gene: TRBJ2-2; v_gene: TRBV4-3; CDR3aa: CASSQDSRRRELFF
j_gene: TRBJ1-1; v_gene: TRBV12-3/TRBV12-4; CDR3aa: CASSVQGMNTEAFF
j_gene: TRBJ1-4; v_gene: TRBV29-1; CDR3aa: CSVGWTANEKLFF
j_gene: TRBJ2-1; v_gene: TRBV18; CDR3aa: CASSPPIAGGLNEQFF
j_gene: TRBJ1-2; v_gene: TRBV5-5; CDR3aa: CASSLEAGSYYGYTF
j_gene: TRBJ2-1; v_gene: TRBV20-1; CDR3aa: CSARDRDGTRSYNEQFF
j_gene: TRBJ2-1; v_gene: TRBV5-5; CDR3aa: CASSLEILAGDEQFF
j_gene: TRBJ2-7; v_gene: TRBV5-1; CDR3aa: CASSRAYQAYEQYF
j_gene: TRBJ2-3; v_gene: TRBV15; CDR3aa: CATSRDPTATDTQYF
j_gene: TRBJ2-1; v_gene: TRBV5-1; CDR3aa: CASSLASGTSIYEQFF
j_gene: TRBJ2-7; v_gene: TRBV28; CDR3aa: CASSRTSGRSYEQYF
j_gene: TRBJ2-5; v_gene: TRBV7-9; CDR3aa: CASSWPAGPETQYF
j_gene: TRBJ2-1; v_gene: TRBV15; CDR3aa: CATSREWTGTYNEQFF
j_gene: TRBJ2-7; v_gene: TRBV3-1; CDR3aa: CASSQANRGLGYEQYF
j_gene: TRBJ2-3; v_gene: TRBV12-3/TRBV12-4; CDR3aa: CASSPGLAGSTDTQYF
j_gene: TRBJ2-2; v_gene: TRBV10-3; CDR3aa: CAISARQGDTGELFF
j_gene: TRBJ2-7; v_gene: TRBV4-3; CDR3aa: CASSQSFGEQYF
j_gene: TRBJ2-2; v_gene: TRBV9; CDR3aa: CASNPTGSTTGELFF
j_gene: TRBJ2-3; v_gene: TRBV25-1; CDR3aa: CASSEWVGGQVDTQYF
j_gene: TRBJ2-7; v_gene: TRBV28; CDR3aa: CASSFPLGLAGGLTYEQYF
j_gene: TRBJ1-1; v_gene: TRBV7-9; CDR3aa: CASSKGTGDTEAFF
j_gene: TRBJ2-5; v_gene: TRBV12-3/TRBV12-4; CDR3aa: CASSFRRIQETQYF
j_gene: TRBJ2-1; v_gene: TRBV11-2; CDR3aa: CASSLGPAGHNEQFF
j_gene: TRBJ2-5; v_gene: TRBV4-2; CDR3aa: CASSQEREETQYF
j_gene: TRBJ2-5; v_gene: TRBV6-2/TRBV6-3; CDR3aa: CASSGTVWEAQYF
j_gene: TRBJ2-1; v_gene: TRBV11-2; CDR3aa: CASSRGRGQFF
j_gene: TRBJ2-4; v_gene: TRBV12-3/TRBV12-4; CDR3aa: CASSFNSGIQYF
j_gene: TRBJ2-7; v_gene: TRBV15; CDR3aa: CATSQGRYYEQYF
j_gene: TRBJ2-5; v_gene: TRBV12-3/TRBV12-4; CDR3aa: CASKGTTTPQETQYF
j_gene: TRBJ2-1; v_gene: TRBV3-1; CDR3aa: CASSQDAVSYNEQFF
j_gene: TRBJ2-1; v_gene: TRBV20-1; CDR3aa: CSARDSGRVFYNEQFF
j_gene: TRBJ1-5; v_gene: TRBV16; CDR3aa: CASSQSWAGNQPQHF
j_gene: TRBJ2-3; v_gene: TRBV4-3; CDR3aa: CASSQEQQGRRITDTQYF
j_gene: TRBJ2-5; v_gene: TRBV29-1; CDR3aa: CSVEKARAGETQYF
j_gene: TRBJ1-2; v_gene: TRBV28; CDR3aa: CASSFTNPRGGYTF